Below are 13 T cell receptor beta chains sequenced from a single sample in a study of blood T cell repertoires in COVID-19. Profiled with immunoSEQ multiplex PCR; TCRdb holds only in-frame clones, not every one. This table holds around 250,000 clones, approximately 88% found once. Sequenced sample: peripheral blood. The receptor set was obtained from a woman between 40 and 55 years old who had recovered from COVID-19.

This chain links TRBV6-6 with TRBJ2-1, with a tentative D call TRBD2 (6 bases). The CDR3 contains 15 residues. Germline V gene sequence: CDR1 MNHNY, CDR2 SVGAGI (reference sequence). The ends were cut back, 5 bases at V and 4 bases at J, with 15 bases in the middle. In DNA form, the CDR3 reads TGTGCCAGCAGTCCCGGTTATAGCGGATACAATGAGCAGTTCTTC. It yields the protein CASSPGYSGYNEQFF.

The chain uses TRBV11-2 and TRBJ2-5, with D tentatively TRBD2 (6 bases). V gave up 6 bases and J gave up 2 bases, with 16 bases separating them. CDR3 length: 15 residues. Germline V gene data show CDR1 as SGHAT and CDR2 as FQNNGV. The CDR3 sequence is CASRQGLAPQETQYF. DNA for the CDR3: TGTGCCAGCAGGCAGGGCCTAGCGCCGCAAGAGACCCAGTACTTC.

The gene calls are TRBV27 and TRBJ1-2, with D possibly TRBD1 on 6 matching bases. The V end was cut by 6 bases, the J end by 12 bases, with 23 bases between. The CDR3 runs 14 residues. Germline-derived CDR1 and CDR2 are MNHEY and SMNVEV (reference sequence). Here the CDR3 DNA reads TGTGCCAGCAGCCGAGGACTAGCACAGGGAGGGCACACCTTC. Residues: CASSRGLAQGGHTF.

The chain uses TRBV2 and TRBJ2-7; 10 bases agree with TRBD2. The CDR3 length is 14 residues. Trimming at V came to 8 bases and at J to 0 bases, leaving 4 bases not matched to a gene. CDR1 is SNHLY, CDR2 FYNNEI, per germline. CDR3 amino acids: CASVPSGSSYEQYF. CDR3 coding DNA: TGTGCCAGCGTCCCTAGCGGGAGCTCCTACGAGCAGTACTTC.

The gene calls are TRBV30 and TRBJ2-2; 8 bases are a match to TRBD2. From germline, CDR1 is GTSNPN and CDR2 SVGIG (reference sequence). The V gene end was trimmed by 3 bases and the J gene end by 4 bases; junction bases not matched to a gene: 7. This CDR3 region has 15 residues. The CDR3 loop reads CAWRGSGRGTGELFF. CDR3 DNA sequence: TGTGCCTGGAGGGGGAGCGGGAGAGGCACCGGGGAGCTGTTTTTT. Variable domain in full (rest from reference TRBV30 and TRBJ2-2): SQTIHQWPATLVQPVGSPLSLECTVEGTSNPNLYWYRQAAGRGLQLLFYSVGIGQISSEVPQNLSASRPQDRQFILSSKKLLLSDSGFYLCAWRGSGRGTGELFFGEGSRLTVL.

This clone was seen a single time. DNA of the CDR3: TGTGCCAGTAGTCGCCGGGACAGGGTAGAGACCCAGTACTTC. It translates to CASSRRDRVETQYF. The V and J genes are TRBV19 and TRBJ2-5; 9 nucleotides align to TRBD1. The trim removed 5 bases at V and 4 bases at J, leaving 5 bases unmatched. The CDR3 consists of 14 residues. Looked up from germline, CDR1 is LNHDA and CDR2 is SQIVND (reference sequence).

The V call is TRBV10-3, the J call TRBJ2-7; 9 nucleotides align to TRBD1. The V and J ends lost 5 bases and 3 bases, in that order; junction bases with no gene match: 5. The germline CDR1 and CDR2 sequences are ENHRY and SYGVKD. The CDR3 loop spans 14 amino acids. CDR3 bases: TGTGCCATCAGTCTCTCGGGACAGGGCTACGAGCAGTACTTC. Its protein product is CAISLSGQGYEQYF.

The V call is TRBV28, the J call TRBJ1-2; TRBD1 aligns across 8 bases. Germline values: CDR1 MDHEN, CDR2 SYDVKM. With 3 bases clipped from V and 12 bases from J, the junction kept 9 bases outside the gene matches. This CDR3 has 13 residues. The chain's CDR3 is CASSLGDRHSHTF. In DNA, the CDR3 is TGTGCCAGCAGTTTGGGGGACAGGCATAGTCACACCTTC.

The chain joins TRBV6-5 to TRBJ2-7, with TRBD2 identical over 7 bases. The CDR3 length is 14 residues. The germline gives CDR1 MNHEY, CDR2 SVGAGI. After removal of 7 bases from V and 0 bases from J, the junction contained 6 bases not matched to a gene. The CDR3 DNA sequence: TGTGCCAGCATAGTTGAGCGGGGCTCCTACGAGCAGTACTTC. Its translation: CASIVERGSYEQYF.

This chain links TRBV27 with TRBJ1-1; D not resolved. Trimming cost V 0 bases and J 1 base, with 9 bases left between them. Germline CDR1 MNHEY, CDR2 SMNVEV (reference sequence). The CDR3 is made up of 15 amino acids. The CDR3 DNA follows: TGTGCCAGCAGTTTATCCACAGTCACGAACACTGAAGCTTTCTTT. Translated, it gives CASSLSTVTNTEAFF.

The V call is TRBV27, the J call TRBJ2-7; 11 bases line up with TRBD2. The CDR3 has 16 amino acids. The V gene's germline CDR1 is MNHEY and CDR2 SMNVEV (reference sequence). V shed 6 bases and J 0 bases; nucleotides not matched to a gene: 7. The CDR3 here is CASSRILAGVSYEQYF. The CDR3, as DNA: TGTGCCAGCAGCCGTATACTAGCGGGAGTCTCCTACGAGCAGTACTTC.

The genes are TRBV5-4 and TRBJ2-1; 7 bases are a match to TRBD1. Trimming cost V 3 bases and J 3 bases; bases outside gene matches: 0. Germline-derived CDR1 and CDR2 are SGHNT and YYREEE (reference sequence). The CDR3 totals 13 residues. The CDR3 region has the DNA TGTGCCAGCAGCTGGGACAGCTACAATGAGCAGTTCTTC. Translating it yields CASSWDSYNEQFF.

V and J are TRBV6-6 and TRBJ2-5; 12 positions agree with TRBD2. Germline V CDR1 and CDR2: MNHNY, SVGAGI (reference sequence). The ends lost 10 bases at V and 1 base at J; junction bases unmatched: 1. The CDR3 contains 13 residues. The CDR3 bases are TGTGCCACGACTAGCGGGAGCCAAGAGACCCAGTACTTC. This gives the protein CATTSGSQETQYF.